Below, 11 T cell receptor beta chains from the same sample are listed, as sequenced in a study of blood T cell repertoires in COVID-19. Generated by immunoSEQ multiplex PCR, the TCRdb table keeps only in-frame clones and is missing some. The sample gives about 70,000 clones, 60% to 80% of which show up once; just under 10% is in the top ten. Input material: peripheral blood. Every receptor here comes from a human donor in a cohort sampled during active COVID-19.

This clone appeared a single time. This sequence joins TRBV19 and TRBJ2-7; 12 bases are a match to TRBD1. Trimming removed 5 bases from V and 2 bases from J; junction bases left unmatched: 10. Per the germline V gene, CDR1 is LNHDA and CDR2 is SQIVND (reference sequence). The CDR3 covers 17 residues. The CDR3 bases are TGTGCCAGTAGTGGCCCCCCGGGACAGGGGGCGACCTACGAGCAGTACTTC. Translation gives CASSGPPGQGATYEQYF.

The J gene is TRBJ2-7, the V gene TRBV6-5, with 7 bases that match TRBD1. Germline assignment: CDR1 MNHEY and CDR2 SVGAGI. The CDR3 extends over 16 amino acids. Losses at the gene ends were 4 bases for V and 2 bases for J; bases not matched to a gene: 11. The CDR3 loop is CASSSKSRTGTYEQYF. In DNA, the CDR3 is TGTGCCAGCAGTTCCAAATCTCGGACAGGAACCTACGAGCAGTACTTC.

Notes on this clone: Additional DNA sequences in this sample encode the identical CDR3. This rearrangement joins TRBV27 to TRBJ2-7; 8 nucleotides agree with TRBD1. V gave up 6 bases and J gave up 2 bases; unmatched junction bases: 9. This CDR3 has 15 amino acids. Germline values: CDR1 MNHEY, CDR2 SMNVEV (reference sequence). The CDR3 sequence: CASSLLGQGTYEQYF. For the CDR3, the DNA is TGTGCCAGCAGCTTACTCGGACAGGGAACCTACGAGCAGTACTTC.

The V and J genes are TRBV9 and TRBJ1-5; the D gene is possibly TRBD1 (5 bases). Germline lookup yields CDR1 SGDLS and CDR2 YYNGEE. V was clipped by 3 bases and J by 3 bases, with 22 bases between them. This CDR3 spans 18 amino acids. The CDR3 DNA sequence: TGTGCCAGCAGCGCAAGGGTCGGCAGGGCCCCGAACAATCAGCCCCAGCATTTT. Translation: CASSARVGRAPNNQPQHF.

The chain uses TRBV20-1 and TRBJ2-5, with D tentatively TRBD1 (6 bases). This CDR3 has 13 amino acids. Per the germline V gene, CDR1 is DFQATT and CDR2 is SNEGSKA (reference sequence). V shed 3 bases and J shed 3 bases, with 11 bases lying between them. CDR3 in amino acids: CSASGAGEETQYF. DNA for the CDR3: TGCAGTGCTAGTGGGGCAGGGGAAGAGACCCAGTACTTC.

J is TRBJ2-5 and V is TRBV4-3; 8 bases are a match to TRBD2. V shed 0 bases and J 5 bases; nucleotides not matched to a gene: 11. CDR1 and CDR2 from the germline V gene are LGHNA and YSLEER. The CDR3 spans 17 residues. Here the CDR3 DNA reads TGCGCCAGCAGCCAAGATAGTCGGGGGGGGGCCTGGGAGACCCAGTACTTC. Translating it yields CASSQDSRGGAWETQYF.

This clone has a handful of counts. This chain uses TRBV6-6 with TRBJ2-7, with TRBD2 as a possible D gene (6 bases). The V gene's germline CDR1 is MNHNY and CDR2 SVGAGI (reference sequence). The CDR3 loop spans 16 amino acids. V was pared by 8 bases and J by 6 bases, with 26 bases between. The CDR3 spells CASGGTREEGVREQYF. CDR3 sequence (DNA): TGTGCCAGCGGAGGAACAAGGGAGGAAGGTGTACGCGAGCAGTACTTC.

The chain has TRBV18 and TRBJ1-2, with D perhaps matching TRBD1 (6 bases). Germline-derived CDR1 and CDR2 are KGHSH and LQKENI. Trimming took off 3 bases at V and 8 bases at J, with 10 bases between the two ends. The CDR3 has 12 amino acids. CDR3 nucleotide sequence: TGTGCCAGCTCACCGCAGGGGCGCGGCTACACCTTC. It encodes CASSPQGRGYTF.

About this clone itself: The same CDR3 can be traced to other DNA sequences in this sample. This rearrangement joins TRBV2 to TRBJ1-5; TRBD1 is a possible D gene (6 bases). CDR1 and CDR2 from the germline V gene are SNHLY and FYNNEI. The germline V and J ends were trimmed by 2 bases and 5 bases, with 10 bases remaining between them. CDR3 size: 14 residues. In DNA form, the CDR3 reads TGTGCCAGCAGTGAAAGGACAGCCGATCAGCCCCAGCATTTT. Its translation: CASSERTADQPQHF.

This clone has just a few counts. V usage is TRBV5-8 and J usage is TRBJ1-5, with TRBD1 matching 11 bases. The ends lost 0 bases at V and 0 bases at J; junction bases unmatched: 5. CDR3 length: 18 amino acids. The germline V gene encodes CDR1 SGHTS and CDR2 YDEGEE. The CDR3 is CASSLGDRGIHSNQPQHF. CDR3 nucleotide sequence: TGTGCCAGCAGCTTGGGGGACAGGGGGATCCATAGCAATCAGCCCCAGCATTTT.

The chain couples TRBV4-1 to TRBJ2-7, with TRBD1 matching 7 bases. CDR1 MGHRA and CDR2 YSYEKL come from the germline V gene. The CDR3 is 16 amino acids. V gave up 1 base and J gave up 2 bases; unmatched junction bases: 8. The CDR3 DNA follows: TGCGCCAGCAGCCAAGGCTTGAGGACAGGAACCTACGAGCAGTACTTC. This translates into CASSQGLRTGTYEQYF.